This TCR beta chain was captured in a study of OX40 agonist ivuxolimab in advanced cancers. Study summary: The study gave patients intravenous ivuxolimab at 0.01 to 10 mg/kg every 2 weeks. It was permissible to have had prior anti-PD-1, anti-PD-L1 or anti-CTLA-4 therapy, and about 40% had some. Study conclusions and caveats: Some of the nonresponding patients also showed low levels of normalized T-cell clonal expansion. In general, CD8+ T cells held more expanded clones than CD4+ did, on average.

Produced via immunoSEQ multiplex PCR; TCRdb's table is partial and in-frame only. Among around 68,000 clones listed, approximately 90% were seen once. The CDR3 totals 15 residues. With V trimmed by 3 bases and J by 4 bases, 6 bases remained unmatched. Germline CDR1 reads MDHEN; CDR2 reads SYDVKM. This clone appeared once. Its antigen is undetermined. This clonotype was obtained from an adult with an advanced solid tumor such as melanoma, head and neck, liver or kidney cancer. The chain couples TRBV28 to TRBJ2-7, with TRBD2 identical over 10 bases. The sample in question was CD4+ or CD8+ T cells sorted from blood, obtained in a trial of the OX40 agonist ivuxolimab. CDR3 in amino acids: CASSLPSGSAYEQYF. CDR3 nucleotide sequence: TGTGCCAGCAGTTTGCCTAGCGGGAGTGCTTACGAGCAGTACTTC.